These 29 T cell receptor beta chains were sequenced from one sample in a study of T-cell memory formation after mild COVID-19. MiXCR, run by TCRdb on the 5' RACE reads, gives a single entry per CDR3 protein. The sample consists of just over 150,000 distinct CDR3 sequences, around a third of them appearing once. Sequenced material: PBMCs or a T cell subset sorted from them (not recorded which). These receptors all stem from an adult woman who had mild COVID-19 (a few samples of this study predate the infection). Cell type and time point are not known.

The chain couples TRBV3-1 to TRBJ2-7; weak D call: TRBD1 (5 bases). Germline CDR1 is LGHDT and CDR2 is YNNKEL (reference sequence). There are 14 residues in the CDR3. Trimming stripped 4 bases from V and 0 bases from J, with 10 bases between. CDR3 amino acids: CASSLGLSSYEQYF. CDR3 sequence (DNA): TGTGCCAGCAGCCTGGGGCTCAGCTCCTACGAGCAGTACTTC.

The table lists this clonotype with a few counts. The chain carries TRBV7-2 and TRBJ2-7; D remains ambiguous. Trimming pared 5 bases from V and 0 bases from J, leaving 8 bases between. This CDR3 is 13 amino acids long. Germline CDR1 reads SGHTA; CDR2 reads FQGNSA. The CDR3 nucleotides read TGTGCCAGCAGCCCGGATTACTCCTACGAGCAGTACTTC. This encodes CASSPDYSYEQYF.

This clonotype was recorded only once. This chain uses TRBV20-1 with TRBJ2-3, with 9 positions matching TRBD2. The CDR3 is 16 amino acids. Germline CDR1 and CDR2: DFQATT and SNEGSKA (reference sequence). Trimming removed 0 bases from V and 3 bases from J; junction bases left unmatched: 7. The CDR3 sequence is CSARDRGGGWTDTQYF. The CDR3 DNA is TGCAGTGCTAGAGATCGCGGGGGGGGCTGGACAGATACGCAGTATTTT.

DNA for the CDR3: TGTGCCAGCAGTTCGGACAGGGGGCATGGAAACACCATATATTTT. This encodes CASSSDRGHGNTIYF. This chain connects TRBV6-5 to TRBJ1-3; 11 bases line up with TRBD1. The germline V gene has CDR1 MNHEY and CDR2 SVGAGI. The CDR3 length is 15 residues. Trimming at V came to 4 bases and at J to 3 bases, leaving 2 bases not matched to a gene.

This clonotype was seen repeatedly, ten times or more. The CDR3 DNA reads as TGTGCCAGCAGCCGGCCCGGCAGGGAGTTGGACACTGAAGCTTTCTTT. Translated: CASSRPGRELDTEAFF. The chain has TRBV5-5 and TRBJ1-1; weak D call: TRBD1 (5 bases). The CDR3 sequence is 16 residues long. Trimming cost V 4 bases and J 3 bases, with 19 bases left between them. Germline V gene lookup returns CDR1 SGHKS and CDR2 YYEKEE (reference sequence).

The genes are TRBV13 and TRBJ2-3; TRBD2 matches 10 bases. J gave up 1 base and V 5 bases, and 6 bases lay outside the gene matches. The CDR3 is 16 residues long. The germline gives CDR1 PRHDT, CDR2 FYEKMQ (reference sequence). The DNA for the CDR3 is TGTGCCAGCAGCCGATACAGCGGGGGGGGCACAGATACGCAGTATTTT. It specifies CASSRYSGGGTDTQYF.

The rearrangement links TRBV6-5 to TRBJ1-5, with 7 bases identical to TRBD1. This CDR3 comprises 14 residues. The germline V gene encodes CDR1 MNHEY and CDR2 SVGAGI. Trimming at V came to 6 bases and at J to 7 bases, leaving 9 bases not matched to a gene. CDR3 coding DNA: TGTGCCAGCAGATCCACAGGGGTAGGGCAGCCCCAGCATTTT. It codes for CASRSTGVGQPQHF.

The chain links TRBV7-6 to TRBJ2-1; TRBD2 matches 9 bases. The germline V gene has CDR1 SGHVS and CDR2 FNYEAQ. The CDR3 contains 15 residues. V lost 5 bases, J lost 8 bases, and 10 bases stayed unmatched. The CDR3 loop is CASSLSGTSPHEQFF. CDR3 sequence (DNA): TGTGCCAGCAGCCTATCAGGGACTAGCCCCCATGAGCAGTTCTTC.

V and J are TRBV29-1 and TRBJ2-7; no reliable D call. Germline V lookup: CDR1 SQVTM, CDR2 ANQGSEA. Trimming stripped 7 bases from V and 3 bases from J, with 7 bases between. This CDR3 has 10 amino acids. Written as DNA, the CDR3 is TGCAGCGCCGCGGACTACGAGCAGTACTTC. Protein product: CSAADYEQYF.

The CDR3: CASSTEPPASRDEQFF. The CDR3 nucleotides read TGCGCCAGCAGCACAGAGCCCCCGGCTAGTCGCGATGAGCAGTTCTTC. The rearrangement uses TRBV5-1 and TRBJ2-1; D not resolved. The germline V gene encodes CDR1 SGHRS and CDR2 YFSETQ. The CDR3 contains 16 residues. Trimming stripped 4 bases from V and 8 bases from J, with 22 bases between.

This clonotype appeared a few times. This chain uses TRBV4-1 with TRBJ1-4; 8 bases align to TRBD1. The V segment lost 4 bases and the J segment 8 bases; nucleotides outside the gene matches: 9. CDR3 length: 15 amino acids. Germline CDR1 reads MGHRA; CDR2 reads YSYEKL. The CDR3 here is CASSLPGQGREKLFF. The DNA for the CDR3 is TGCGCCAGCAGCCTTCCTGGACAGGGACGAGAAAAACTGTTTTTT.

The chain carries TRBV19 and TRBJ2-5; 7 positions match TRBD1. V lost 5 bases to trimming and J lost 4 bases; unmatched junction nucleotides: 10. CDR1 is LNHDA and CDR2 is SQIVND in the germline V gene (reference sequence). The CDR3 has 15 residues. CDR3 sequence: CASSRYRGGLETQYF. In DNA form, the CDR3 reads TGTGCCAGTAGTCGATATCGAGGGGGCCTAGAGACCCAGTACTTC.

This clonotype was recorded many times. The CDR3 here is CASSDLGGNNEQFF. The CDR3 DNA follows: TGTGCCAGCAGTGACTTGGGGGGTAACAATGAGCAGTTCTTC. The chain is built from TRBV6-4 and TRBJ2-1; D may be TRBD2 (6 bases). The CDR3 runs to 14 residues. CDR1 is MRHNA and CDR2 is SNTAGT in the germline V gene. V dropped 1 base and J dropped 5 bases, with 9 bases sitting between them.

The table lists this clonotype with a few counts. The chain has TRBV24-1 and TRBJ1-2; 9 bases fit TRBD1. This CDR3 spans 14 amino acids. Germline CDR1 and CDR2: KGHDR and SFDVKD. V was pared by 3 bases and J by 6 bases, with 4 bases of the junction left unmatched. DNA for the CDR3: TGTGCCACCAGTGATCAGGGACAGGGCCATGGCTACACCTTC. Its translation: CATSDQGQGHGYTF.

The V call is TRBV9, the J call TRBJ2-7; D is perhaps TRBD1 or TRBD2 (5 bases each). The germline V gene has CDR1 SGDLS and CDR2 YYNGEE. The CDR3 covers 14 residues. V lost 3 bases and J lost 3, with 13 bases in between. Here the CDR3 reads CASSAQEGHYEQYF. CDR3 nucleotides: TGTGCCAGCAGCGCACAAGAGGGGCACTACGAGCAGTACTTC.

The count of this clonotype is one. V is TRBV12-3 or TRBV12-4 and J is TRBJ2-1; 7 nucleotides agree with TRBD2. V lost 2 bases to trimming and J lost 8 bases; unmatched junction nucleotides: 3. The CDR3 has 13 amino acids. The CDR3 bases are TGTGCCAGCAGTTTATGGGGGAGGGATGAGCAGTTCTTC. It yields the protein CASSLWGRDEQFF.

A few counts support this clonotype. This chain links TRBV5-1 with TRBJ1-4; D is ambiguous. Germline V gene sequence: CDR1 SGHRS, CDR2 YFSETQ. The CDR3 consists of 15 residues. V was pared by 2 bases and J by 0 bases, with 8 bases between. The CDR3, as DNA: TGCGCCAGCAGCTTATCGAGTGCAACTAATGAAAAACTGTTTTTT. This sequence encodes CASSLSSATNEKLFF.

The CDR3 is CTSSYSPLHF. The DNA for the CDR3 is TGTACTTCCAGCTATTCACCCCTCCACTTT. The chain employs TRBV6-5 and TRBJ1-6; D is unresolved. Germline assignment: CDR1 MNHEY and CDR2 SVGAGI. CDR3 length equals 10 residues.

The sample holds a few counts of this clonotype. The chain has TRBV11-3 and TRBJ1-2; 7 positions agree with TRBD1. Per the germline V gene, CDR1 is SGHNT and CDR2 is YENEEA. CDR3 length: 16 residues. V was clipped by 5 bases and J by 5 bases; unmatched bases: 14. Written as DNA, the CDR3 is TGTGCCAGCAGCCCATACAGGGACAGCGAGGGGTATGGCTACACCTTC. Its translation: CASSPYRDSEGYGYTF. Using reference TRBV11-3 and TRBJ1-2 for the parts outside the CDR3, the full variable domain is EAGVVQSPRYKIIEKKQPVAFWCNPISGHNTLYWYLQNLGQGPELLIRYENEEAVDDSQLPKDRFSAERLKGVDSTLKIQPAELGDSAVYLCASSPYRDSEGYGYTFGSGTRLTVV.

This clonotype ranks as medium-sized (0.01 to 0.1%). The chain joins TRBV5-6 to TRBJ2-1; D uncertain. This CDR3 is 14 amino acids long. V was clipped by 3 bases and J by 3 bases, with 10 bases between them. Germline V lookup: CDR1 SGHDT, CDR2 YYEEEE. CDR3 in DNA: TGTGCCAGCAGCTCCGACGGTAGCTACAATGAGCAGTTCTTC. This encodes CASSSDGSYNEQFF.

This chain joins TRBV25-1 and TRBJ1-2; D possibly corresponds to TRBD1 (6 bases). V lost 8 bases and J 8 bases, leaving 30 bases between the germline ends. Germline values: CDR1 MGHDK, CDR2 SYGVNS. The CDR3 sequence is 17 residues long. CDR3 sequence reads: CASQGLIGEGGARGYTF. The CDR3 nucleotides read TGTGCCAGCCAGGGCCTGATTGGTGAGGGGGGCGCAAGAGGCTACACCTTC.

The genes are TRBV29-1 and TRBJ2-4, with a weak D call TRBD2 (6 bases). Trimming stripped 1 base from V and 11 bases from J, with 12 bases between. Germline V gene data show CDR1 as SQVTM and CDR2 as ANQGSEA. The CDR3 consists of 12 residues. CDR3 sequence reads: CSVEVPGEVQYF. CDR3 bases: TGCAGCGTTGAAGTCCCCGGGGAGGTTCAGTACTTC.

This clonotype was detected a few times. The chain joins TRBV29-1 to TRBJ2-1, with TRBD2 matching over 9 bases. This CDR3 has 14 amino acids. J was trimmed by 4 bases and V by 8 bases; bases with no gene match: 9. CDR1 is SQVTM, CDR2 ANQGSEA, per germline. The CDR3: CSLGESGRYNEQFF. For the CDR3, the DNA is TGCAGCCTTGGGGAGAGCGGGAGGTACAATGAGCAGTTCTTC.

This clonotype appeared a few times. The chain carries TRBV7-2 and TRBJ2-1, with TRBD2 identical over 7 bases. Germline-derived CDR1 and CDR2 are SGHTA and FQGNSA. The V and J ends lost 4 bases and 4 bases, in that order; junction bases with no gene match: 4. This CDR3 is built from 14 residues. CDR3 nucleotide sequence: TGTGCCAGCAGCTCCGGCGGGAGATACAATGAGCAGTTCTTC. Protein: CASSSGGRYNEQFF.

In nucleotides, the CDR3 is TGCGCCAGCAGTTCCGACCTTCGGGATGGCTACACCTTC. This encodes CASSSDLRDGYTF. The gene calls are TRBV4-1 and TRBJ1-2; D ambiguous. V dropped 6 bases and J dropped 6 bases, with 14 bases sitting between them. This CDR3 is built from 13 residues. The germline V gene has CDR1 MGHRA and CDR2 YSYEKL.

The chain employs TRBV3-1 and TRBJ2-3; 10 bases match TRBD1. V lost 6 bases and J lost 6; bases outside the gene matches: 9. The CDR3 is 15 residues long. CDR1 is LGHDT and CDR2 is YNNKEL in the germline V gene (reference sequence). Here the CDR3 DNA reads TGTGCCAGCAGAGCCCGGGACAGGGGAGCGGATACGCAGTATTTT. It codes for CASRARDRGADTQYF.

This chain joins TRBV5-1 and TRBJ2-2; perhaps TRBD1 as D (5 bases). The germline CDR1 and CDR2 sequences are SGHRS and YFSETQ. The length of the CDR3 is 15 residues. Trimming shortened V by 0 bases and J by 0 bases, and 6 bases separated the two germline ends. CDR3 in amino acids: CASSLDRSNTGELFF. DNA of the CDR3: TGCGCCAGCAGCTTGGACAGGTCGAACACCGGGGAGCTGTTTTTT. The full variable domain, its missing parts supplied by reference TRBV5-1 and TRBJ2-2, is KAGVTQTPRYLIKTRGQQVTLSCSPISGHRSVSWYQQTPGQGLQFLFEYFSETQRNKGNFPGRFSGRQFSNSRSEMNVSTLELGDSALYLCASSLDRSNTGELFFGEGSRLTVL.

The V call is TRBV7-9, the J call TRBJ2-1, with D maybe TRBD2 (6 bases). Looked up from germline, CDR1 is SEHNR and CDR2 is FQNEAQ (reference sequence). This CDR3 region has 18 residues. Trimming stripped 2 bases from V and 0 bases from J, with 17 bases between. The DNA for the CDR3 is TGTGCCAGCAGCTTATTTCCCCCCCGGGAGAGCTCCTACAATGAGCAGTTCTTC. Protein sequence: CASSLFPPRESSYNEQFF.

Written as DNA, the CDR3 is TGCAGTGCTAGGCAGACAGGGATCTATGGCTACACCTTC. This encodes CSARQTGIYGYTF. The V call is TRBV20-1, the J call TRBJ1-2, with TRBD1 matching 7 bases. The CDR3 extends over 13 amino acids. The germline CDR1 and CDR2 sequences are DFQATT and SNEGSKA (reference sequence). Trimming took 3 bases from V and 4 from J; bases not matched to a gene: 5.